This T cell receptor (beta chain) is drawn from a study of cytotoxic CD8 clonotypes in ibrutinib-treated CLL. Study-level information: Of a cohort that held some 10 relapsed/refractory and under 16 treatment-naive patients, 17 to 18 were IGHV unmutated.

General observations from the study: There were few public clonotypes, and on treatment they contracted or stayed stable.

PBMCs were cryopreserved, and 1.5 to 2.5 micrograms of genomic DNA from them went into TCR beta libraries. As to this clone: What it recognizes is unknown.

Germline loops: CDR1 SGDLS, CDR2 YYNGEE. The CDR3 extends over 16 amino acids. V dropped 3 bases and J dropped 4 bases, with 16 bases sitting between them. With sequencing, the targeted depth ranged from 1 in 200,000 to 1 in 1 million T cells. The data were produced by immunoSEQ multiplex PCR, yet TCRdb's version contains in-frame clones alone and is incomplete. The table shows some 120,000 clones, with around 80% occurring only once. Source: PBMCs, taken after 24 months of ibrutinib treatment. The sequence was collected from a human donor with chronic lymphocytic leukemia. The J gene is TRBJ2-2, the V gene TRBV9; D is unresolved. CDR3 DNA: TGTGCCAGCAGCGCCGTGATGAACTTCTTCACCGGGGAGCTGTTTTTT. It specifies CASSAVMNFFTGELFF.